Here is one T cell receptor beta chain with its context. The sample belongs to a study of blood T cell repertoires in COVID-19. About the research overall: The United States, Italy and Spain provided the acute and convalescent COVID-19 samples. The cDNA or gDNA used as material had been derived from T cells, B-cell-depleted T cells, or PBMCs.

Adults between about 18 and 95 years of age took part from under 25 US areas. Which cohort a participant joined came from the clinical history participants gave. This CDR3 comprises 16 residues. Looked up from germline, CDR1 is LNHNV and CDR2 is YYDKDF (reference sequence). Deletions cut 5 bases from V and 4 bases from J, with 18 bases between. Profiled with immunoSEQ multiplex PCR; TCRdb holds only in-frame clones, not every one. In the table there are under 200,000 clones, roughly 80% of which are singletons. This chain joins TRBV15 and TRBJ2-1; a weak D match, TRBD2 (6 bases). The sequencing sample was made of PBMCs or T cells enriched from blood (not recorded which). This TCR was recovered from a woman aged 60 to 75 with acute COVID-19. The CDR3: CATSGSRLALYNEQFF. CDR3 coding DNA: TGTGCCACCAGCGGTTCTCGGCTAGCGCTTTACAATGAGCAGTTCTTC.